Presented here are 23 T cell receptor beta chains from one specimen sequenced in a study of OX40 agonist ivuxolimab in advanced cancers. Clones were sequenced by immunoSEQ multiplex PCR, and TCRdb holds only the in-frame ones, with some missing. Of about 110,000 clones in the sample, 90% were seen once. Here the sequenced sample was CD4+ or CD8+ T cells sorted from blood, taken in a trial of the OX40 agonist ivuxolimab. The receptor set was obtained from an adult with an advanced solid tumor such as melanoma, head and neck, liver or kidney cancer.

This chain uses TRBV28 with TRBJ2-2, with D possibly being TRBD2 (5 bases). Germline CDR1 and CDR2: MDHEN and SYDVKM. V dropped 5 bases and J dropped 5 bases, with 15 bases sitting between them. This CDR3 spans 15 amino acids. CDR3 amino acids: CASSPPAPGTGELFF. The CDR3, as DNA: TGTGCCAGCAGTCCACCCGCCCCGGGGACCGGGGAGCTGTTTTTT.

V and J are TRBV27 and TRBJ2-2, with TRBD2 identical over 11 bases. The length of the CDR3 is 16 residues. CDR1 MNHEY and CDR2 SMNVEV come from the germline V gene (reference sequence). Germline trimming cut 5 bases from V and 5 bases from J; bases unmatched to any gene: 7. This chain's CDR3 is CASSPPLAGGTGELFF. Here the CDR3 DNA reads TGTGCCAGCAGTCCTCCTCTAGCGGGGGGTACCGGGGAGCTGTTTTTT.

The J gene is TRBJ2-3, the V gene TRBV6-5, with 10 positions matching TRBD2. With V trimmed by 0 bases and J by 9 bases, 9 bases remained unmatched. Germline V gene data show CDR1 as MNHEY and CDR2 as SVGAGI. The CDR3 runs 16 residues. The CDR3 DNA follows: TGTGCCAGCAGTTACTCTAGCGGGGGGTCCCTCCGAACGCAGTATTTT. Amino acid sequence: CASSYSSGGSLRTQYF.

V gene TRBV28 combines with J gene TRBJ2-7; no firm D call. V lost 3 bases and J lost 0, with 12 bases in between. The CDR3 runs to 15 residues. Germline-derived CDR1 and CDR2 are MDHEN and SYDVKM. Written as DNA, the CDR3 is TGTGCCAGCAGTTTCTTGGGCCTGAACTCCTACGAGCAGTACTTC. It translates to CASSFLGLNSYEQYF.

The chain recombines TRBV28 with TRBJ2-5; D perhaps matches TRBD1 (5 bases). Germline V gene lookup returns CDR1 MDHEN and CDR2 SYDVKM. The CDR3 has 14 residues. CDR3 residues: CAAQKTANQETQYF. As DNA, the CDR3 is TGTGCAGCCCAGAAGACAGCGAACCAAGAGACCCAGTACTTC.

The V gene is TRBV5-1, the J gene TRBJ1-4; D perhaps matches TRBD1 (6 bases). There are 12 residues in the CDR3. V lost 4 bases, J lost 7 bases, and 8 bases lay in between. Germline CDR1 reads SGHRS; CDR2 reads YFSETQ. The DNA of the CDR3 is TGCGCCAGCAGCGCCAGGGGTGAAAAACTGTTTTTT. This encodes CASSARGEKLFF.

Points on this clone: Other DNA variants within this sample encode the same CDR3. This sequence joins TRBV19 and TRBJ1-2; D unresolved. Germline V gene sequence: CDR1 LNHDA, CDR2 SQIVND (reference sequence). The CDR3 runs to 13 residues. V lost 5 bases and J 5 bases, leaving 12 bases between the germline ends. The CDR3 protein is CASSPLGGYGYTF. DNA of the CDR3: TGTGCCAGTAGTCCCCTCGGTGGTTATGGCTACACCTTC.

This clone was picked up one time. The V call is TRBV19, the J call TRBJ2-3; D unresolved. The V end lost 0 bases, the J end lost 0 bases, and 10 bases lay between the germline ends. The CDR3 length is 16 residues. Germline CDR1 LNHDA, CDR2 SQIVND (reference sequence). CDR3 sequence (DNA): TGTGCCAGTAGTATAGATCTCGGGCCTAGCACAGATACGCAGTATTTT. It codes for CASSIDLGPSTDTQYF. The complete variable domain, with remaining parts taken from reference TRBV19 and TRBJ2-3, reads DGGITQSPKYLFRKEGQNVTLSCEQNLNHDAMYWYRQDPGQGLRLIYYSQIVNDFQKGDIAEGYSVSREKKESFPLTVTSAQKNPTAFYLCASSIDLGPSTDTQYFGPGTRLTVL.

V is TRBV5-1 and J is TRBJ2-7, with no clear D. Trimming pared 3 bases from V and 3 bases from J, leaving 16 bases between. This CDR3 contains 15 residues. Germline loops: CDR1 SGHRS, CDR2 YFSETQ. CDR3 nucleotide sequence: TGCGCCAGCAGCTCCCTCCCGGGCAGTCTCTACGAGCAGTACTTC. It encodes CASSSLPGSLYEQYF.

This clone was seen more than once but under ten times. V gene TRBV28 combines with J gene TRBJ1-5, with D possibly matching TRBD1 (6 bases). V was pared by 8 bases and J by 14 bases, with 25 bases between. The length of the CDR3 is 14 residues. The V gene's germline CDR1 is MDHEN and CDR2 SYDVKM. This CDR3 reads CASLSTATGPQKHF. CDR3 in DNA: TGTGCCAGCTTATCAACGGCAACAGGGCCCCAGAAGCATTTT.

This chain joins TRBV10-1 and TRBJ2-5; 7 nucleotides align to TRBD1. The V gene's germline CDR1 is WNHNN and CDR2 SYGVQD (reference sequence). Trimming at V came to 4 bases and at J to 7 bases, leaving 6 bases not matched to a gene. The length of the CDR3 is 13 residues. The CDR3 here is CASSAGQDGTQYF. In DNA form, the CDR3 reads TGCGCCAGCAGTGCCGGACAGGACGGGACCCAGTACTTC.

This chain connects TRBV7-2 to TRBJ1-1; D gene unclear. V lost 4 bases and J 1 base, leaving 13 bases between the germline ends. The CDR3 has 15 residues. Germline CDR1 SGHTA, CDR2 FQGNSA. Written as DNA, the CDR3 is TGTGCCAGCAGCTCCCGCCCCCCGGAGAACACTGAAGCTTTCTTT. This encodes CASSSRPPENTEAFF.

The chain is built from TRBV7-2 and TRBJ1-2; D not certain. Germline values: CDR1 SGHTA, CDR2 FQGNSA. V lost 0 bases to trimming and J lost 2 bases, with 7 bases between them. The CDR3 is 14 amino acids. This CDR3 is CASSLAGQNYGYTF. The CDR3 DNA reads TGTGCCAGCAGCTTAGCGGGCCAGAACTATGGCTACACCTTC.

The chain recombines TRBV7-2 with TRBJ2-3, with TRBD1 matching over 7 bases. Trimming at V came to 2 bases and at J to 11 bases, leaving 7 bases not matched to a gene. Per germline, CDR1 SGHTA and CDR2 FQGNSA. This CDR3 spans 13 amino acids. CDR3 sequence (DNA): TGTGCCAGCAGCTTAAGTCTGGACAGGATGCAGTATTTT. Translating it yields CASSLSLDRMQYF.

The CDR3 DNA reads as TGTGCCAGCAGTTACTCGAAGGGGGCATCTGGAAACACCATATATTTT. Translated: CASSYSKGASGNTIYF. The chain uses TRBV6-5 and TRBJ1-3; 7 bases match TRBD1. Germline assignment: CDR1 MNHEY and CDR2 SVGAGI. CDR3 length: 16 residues. The V and J ends lost 0 bases and 1 base, in that order; junction bases with no gene match: 3.

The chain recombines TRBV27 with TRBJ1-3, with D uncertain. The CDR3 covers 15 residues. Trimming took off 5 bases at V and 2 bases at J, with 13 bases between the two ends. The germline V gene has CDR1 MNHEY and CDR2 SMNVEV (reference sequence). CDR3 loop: CASSREWLAGNTIYF. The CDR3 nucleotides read TGTGCCAGCAGTCGGGAGTGGCTGGCTGGAAACACCATATATTTT.

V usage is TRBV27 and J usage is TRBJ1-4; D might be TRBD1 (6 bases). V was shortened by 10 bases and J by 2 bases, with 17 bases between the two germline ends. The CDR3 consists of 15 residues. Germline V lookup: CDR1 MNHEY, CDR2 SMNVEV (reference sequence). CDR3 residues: CATHAGGATNEKLFF. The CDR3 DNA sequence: TGTGCCACACATGCCGGGGGCGCGACTAATGAAAAACTGTTTTTT.

DNA of the CDR3: TGTGCCAGCTCAGCAGGACTCGGGGGGGCAGGCTCTGGGGCCAACGTCCTGACTTTC. As protein: CASSAGLGGAGSGANVLTF. This chain connects TRBV18 to TRBJ2-6; 8 nucleotides align to TRBD2. CDR1 and CDR2 (germline): KGHSH, LQKENI. The V segment lost 5 bases and the J segment 0 bases; nucleotides outside the gene matches: 12. The length of the CDR3 is 19 residues.

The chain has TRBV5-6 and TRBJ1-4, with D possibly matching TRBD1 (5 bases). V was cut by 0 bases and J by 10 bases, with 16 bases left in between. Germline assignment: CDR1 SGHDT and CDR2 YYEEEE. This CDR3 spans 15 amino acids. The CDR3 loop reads CASSLGTARGVKLFF. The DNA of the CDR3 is TGTGCCAGCAGCTTGGGGACCGCGAGGGGCGTAAAACTGTTTTTT.

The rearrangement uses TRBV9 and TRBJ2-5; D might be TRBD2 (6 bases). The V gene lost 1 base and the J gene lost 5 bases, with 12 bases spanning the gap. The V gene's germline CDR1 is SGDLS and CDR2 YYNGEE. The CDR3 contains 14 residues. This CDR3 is CASSVFGGIETQYF. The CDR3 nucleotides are TGTGCCAGCAGCGTATTTGGCGGGATCGAGACCCAGTACTTC.

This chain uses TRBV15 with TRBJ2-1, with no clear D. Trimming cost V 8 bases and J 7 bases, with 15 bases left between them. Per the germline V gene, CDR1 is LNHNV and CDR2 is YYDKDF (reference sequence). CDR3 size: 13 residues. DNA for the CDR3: TGTGCCACCGGTAGGGTGGCAAGGAATGAGCAGTTCTTC. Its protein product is CATGRVARNEQFF.

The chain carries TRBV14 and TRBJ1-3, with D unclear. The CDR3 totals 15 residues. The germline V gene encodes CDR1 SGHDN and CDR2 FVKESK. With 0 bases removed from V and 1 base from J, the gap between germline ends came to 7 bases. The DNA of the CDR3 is TGTGCCAGCAGCCAAGATCGCAGATCTGGAAACACCATATATTTT. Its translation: CASSQDRRSGNTIYF.

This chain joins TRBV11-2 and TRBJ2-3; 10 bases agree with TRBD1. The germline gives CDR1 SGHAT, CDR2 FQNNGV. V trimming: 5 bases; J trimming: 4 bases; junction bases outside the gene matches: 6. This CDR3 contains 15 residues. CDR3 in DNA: TGTGCCAGCAGCCCCTCGGGACAGGGGCCAGATACGCAGTATTTT. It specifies CASSPSGQGPDTQYF. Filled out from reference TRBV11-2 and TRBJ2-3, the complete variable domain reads EAGVAQSPRYKIIEKRQSVAFWCNPISGHATLYWYQQILGQGPKLLIQFQNNGVVDDSQLPKDRFSAERLKGVDSTLKIQPAKLEDSAVYLCASSPSGQGPDTQYFGPGTRLTVL.